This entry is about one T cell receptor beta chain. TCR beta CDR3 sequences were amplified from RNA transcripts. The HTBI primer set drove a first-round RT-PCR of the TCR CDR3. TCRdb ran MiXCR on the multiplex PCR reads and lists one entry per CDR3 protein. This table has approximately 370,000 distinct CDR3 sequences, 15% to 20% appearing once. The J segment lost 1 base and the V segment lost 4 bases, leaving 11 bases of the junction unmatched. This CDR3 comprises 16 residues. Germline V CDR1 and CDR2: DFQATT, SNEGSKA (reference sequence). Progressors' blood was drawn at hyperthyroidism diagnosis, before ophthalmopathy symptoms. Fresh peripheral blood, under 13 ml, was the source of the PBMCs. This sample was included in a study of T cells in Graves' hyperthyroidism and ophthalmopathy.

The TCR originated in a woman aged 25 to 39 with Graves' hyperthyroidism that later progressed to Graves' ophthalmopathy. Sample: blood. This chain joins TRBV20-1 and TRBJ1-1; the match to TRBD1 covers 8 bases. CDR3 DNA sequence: TGCAGTGCTAATAGCGTCAGGGGGCCTGAGAACACTGAAGCTTTCTTT. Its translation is CSANSVRGPENTEAFF.